Listed below are T cell receptor beta chains from one sample, sequenced in a study of cytomegalovirus exposure and HLA in healthy donors. Assay used: immunoSEQ multiplex PCR; TCRdb lists only in-frame clones, some missing. The sample yields more than 100,000 clones, 82% seen once. The source material was PBMCs. All receptors derive from a woman in her forties or fifties in good health and CMV-seropositive. The CDR3 runs from the conserved cysteine through the conserved F or W. The order of the fields is D gene, V gene, J gene, clone size, CDR3 protein, CDR3 DNA. A D gene is named only where the DNA matches it firmly. A row's size may be missing; if present it is once, few, many or a size class.

NA,TRBV4-3,TRBJ2-5,NA,CASSQDVVGYQETQYF,TGCGCCAGCAGCCAAGATGTGGTGGGCTACCAAGAGACCCAGTACTTC
NA,TRBV2,TRBJ2-3,NA,CASSGLVFGTDTQYF,TGTGCCAGCAGTGGTCTAGTCTTTGGCACAGATACGCAGTATTTT
TRBD2,TRBV11-2,TRBJ2-7,NA,CASSFYPGGEQYF,TGTGCCAGCAGCTTTTATCCGGGGGGCGAGCAGTACTTC
NA,TRBV19,TRBJ2-5,NA,CASKGLHREETQYF,TGTGCCAGTAAGGGCCTCCACAGGGAAGAGACCCAGTACTTC
TRBD2,TRBV4-3,TRBJ2-3,NA,CASSPEAGGVADTQYF,TGCGCCAGCAGCCCGGAAGCGGGGGGAGTCGCAGATACGCAGTATTTT
NA,TRBV28,TRBJ1-4,NA,CASSFLGGAANEKLFF,TGTGCCAGCAGTTTTCTTGGGGGCGCAGCTAATGAAAAACTGTTTTTT
TRBD1,TRBV2,TRBJ2-1,once,CASSLQGLYNEQFF,TGTGCCAGCAGCTTACAGGGGCTCTACAATGAGCAGTTCTTC
NA,TRBV6-5,TRBJ2-1,NA,CASSYSPSSYNEQFF,TGTGCCAGCAGTTACTCCCCTAGCTCCTACAATGAGCAGTTCTTC
TRBD2,TRBV7-9,TRBJ2-3,NA,CASSPQAGADTQYF,TGTGCCAGCAGCCCCCAAGCGGGAGCAGATACGCAGTATTTT
TRBD1,TRBV9,TRBJ2-1,NA,CASSPIGTGASNEQFF,TGTGCCAGCAGCCCGATAGGGACAGGGGCTTCTAATGAGCAGTTCTTC
TRBD1,TRBV6-5,TRBJ2-2,NA,CASRPDRVTGELFF,TGTGCCAGCAGACCCGACAGGGTTACCGGGGAGCTGTTTTTT
TRBD2,TRBV4-1,TRBJ2-1,NA,CASSQGLLAGAEQFF,TGCGCCAGCAGCCAAGGTCTACTAGCGGGAGCCGAGCAGTTCTTC